Reported below is one T cell receptor beta chain. At least ten counts were recorded for this clone. It has no known antigen specificity. Nothing much larger sits one base from this clone, and base qualities are not available. The immunoSEQ Assay, a bias-controlled multiplex PCR, was used to amplify TCRbeta CDR3 regions from genomic DNA. Turning to the authors' computational methods: Within the assay, amplification of reference gene primers was used to estimate how many nucleated cells each sample contained. To quantify the absolute abundance of each unique TCRbeta CDR3 rearrangement, sequence reads were collapsed and filtered. Productive Simpson clonality was computed per sample as the square root of Simpson's diversity index over productive rearrangements. TCRdb provides this immuneACCESS table in a form limited to in-frame rearrangements. Some clones are lacking; in checked studies, under half of them reflect an unresolved V gene, and why the rest are absent is not known. D and trimming come from the DNA, and the V and J calls and clone size come from that table. This sample has about 120,000 clones in its table, and over 75% of those were observed once. The top ten constitute approximately 18% of the sample.

The data belong to a study of blood T cell repertoires in COVID-19 (dated by TCRdb to about 2020). Looking at the study overall: Samples from collaborators originated in the United States, Italy and Spain and spanned both the acute and convalescent phases of COVID-19. The dataset comprised deeply sampled blood TCRbeta repertoires from subjects exposed to, actively infected with, or recovered from COVID-19. HLA class I and class II types, where available, came from metadata supplied by the sample provider rather than from assay-based typing. Nearly every sample came with metadata listing a de-identified subject ID, COVID-19 status, age in years and sex. The material from the prospective study consisted of cDNA or gDNA derived from T cells, B-cell-depleted T cells, or PBMCs. Samples came from the ongoing ImmuneRACE study (first 160 participants) plus 1,254 subjects from 6 global collaborators. The repertoires were made available in a free public database intended to serve as a resource for research on the immune response to SARS-CoV-2. Study-level results and caveats: The quantity of clinical and demographic metadata differed by source and by participant and was supplied without curation.

Counted from cysteine to phenylalanine, this CDR3 has 12 amino acids. Kept here is only the CDR3 DNA, which spans 36 bases and is read in frame from base 1. A distance of 13 bases separates the germline ends of V and J, which lose 4 bases and 9 bases respectively. For CDR1 and CDR2, the germline V gene lists SGDLS and YYNGEE. In Seattle, one collaborating source enrolled patients while the infection was active and tracked those patients longitudinally over the course of disease. Each collaborating institution followed its own protocols to collect whole blood in K2EDTA tubes. For TCRbeta analysis, collaborator samples were shipped as frozen whole blood, as isolated PBMCs, or as DNA extracted from either sample type.

This TCR was sampled from a man between 25 and 39 years old with COVID-19, enrolled during active disease. The sample consisted of peripheral blood. The rearrangement combines TRBV9 with TRBJ1-1, with the D gene uncertain. The nucleotide sequence reads as follows: TGTGCCAGCAGCCCCCTGGACTCTAAAGCTTTCTTT. Translated, it gives CASSPLDSKAFF.